The 7 T cell receptor beta chains below all came from one sample that was sequenced in a study of CD8 T cells in ankylosing spondylitis. Via MiXCR, TCRdb re-called the 5' RACE reads, giving one row per CDR3 protein. Here the sample spans roughly 230,000 distinct CDR3 sequences, over 15% being singletons. Sequenced input: blood, either unsorted or a sorted T cell fraction (not recorded which). All receptors come from a male donor with ankylosing spondylitis or in good health (not recorded which).

The sample holds a few counts of this clonotype. V gene TRBV20-1 combines with J gene TRBJ2-7; D call uncertain. This CDR3 has 10 residues. Germline CDR1 and CDR2: DFQATT and SNEGSKA (reference sequence). V was trimmed by 3 bases and J by 5 bases, leaving 5 bases between them. The CDR3 DNA sequence: TGCAGTGCTAGCGCGCACGAGCAGTACTTC. Amino acid sequence: CSASAHEQYF.

V usage is TRBV5-6 and J usage is TRBJ2-7, with D uncertain. Between the trimmed V and J ends, which lost 4 bases and 5 bases, there was a span of 10 bases. Germline-derived CDR1 and CDR2 are SGHDT and YYEEEE. CDR3 length: 12 residues. The CDR3 nucleotides read TGTGCCAGCAGCGTAGATTGGAACGAGCAGTACTTC. It translates to CASSVDWNEQYF.

CDR3 nucleotides: TGTGCCAGCAGTCTACTAGCGGGACCTACCTACGAGCAGTACTTC. Protein: CASSLLAGPTYEQYF. The chain joins TRBV6-5 to TRBJ2-7; TRBD2 matches 10 bases. J was trimmed by 2 bases and V by 5 bases; bases with no gene match: 6. Germline V CDR1 and CDR2: MNHEY, SVGAGI. This CDR3 comprises 15 residues.

The CDR3 bases are TGCGCCAGGGCTAGCGGGAGGGCCGAGCAGTACTTC. Translated, it gives CARASGRAEQYF. The chain recombines TRBV5-1 with TRBJ2-7; 12 bases match TRBD2. The germline V gene encodes CDR1 SGHRS and CDR2 YFSETQ. This CDR3 has 12 amino acids. Germline trimming cut 8 bases from V and 6 bases from J; bases unmatched to any gene: 3.

This clonotype appeared many times. The chain couples TRBV4-1 to TRBJ2-5; no definite D call. V lost 1 base and J lost 5, with 8 bases in between. This CDR3 is 13 amino acids long. Germline V gene data show CDR1 as MGHRA and CDR2 as YSYEKL. Here the CDR3 reads CASSQVSGETQYF. In DNA form, the CDR3 reads TGCGCCAGCAGCCAAGTGTCTGGGGAGACCCAGTACTTC.

This clonotype was counted ten times or more. The rearrangement links TRBV20-1 to TRBJ2-7; TRBD1 is a possible D gene (5 bases). With 3 bases removed from V and 2 bases from J, the gap between germline ends came to 8 bases. Germline-derived CDR1 and CDR2 are DFQATT and SNEGSKA (reference sequence). This CDR3 is built from 12 residues. CDR3 residues: CSASDSTYEQYF. In DNA form, the CDR3 reads TGCAGTGCTAGTGACAGCACCTACGAGCAGTACTTC.

The chain carries TRBV24-1 and TRBJ2-2, with 7 bases identical to TRBD1. With V trimmed by 3 bases and J by 7 bases, 7 bases remained unmatched. Germline loops: CDR1 KGHDR, CDR2 SFDVKD. This CDR3 is built from 15 residues. CDR3 region: CATSDIRGPGGELFF. CDR3 in DNA: TGTGCCACCAGTGATATTAGGGGGCCTGGCGGGGAGCTGTTTTTT.